Each of the 8 T cell receptor beta chains below was sequenced from the same sample in a study of T cells in Graves' hyperthyroidism and ophthalmopathy. Researchers took RNA transcripts and amplified the TCR beta CDR3 regions from them. The study used the HTBI primer set for a first-round RT-PCR of the TCR CDR3. TCRdb re-derived calls from the multiplex PCR reads in MiXCR, one entry per CDR3 protein. This table holds 750,000 to 900,000 distinct CDR3 sequences, 38% found once. The sequencing input was blood. The receptors come from a young man with Graves' hyperthyroidism.

The chain has TRBV7-2 and TRBJ2-7, with 15 bases that match TRBD2. The CDR3 is 14 amino acids. Trimming removed 6 bases from V and 7 bases from J; junction bases left unmatched: 4. Germline V gene sequence: CDR1 SGHTA, CDR2 FQGNSA. Written as DNA, the CDR3 is TGTGCCAGCAGTCCCGGGACTAGCGGGAGGGAGCAGTACTTC. Its protein is CASSPGTSGREQYF.

This clonotype was recorded many times. The rearrangement joins TRBV19 to TRBJ1-5; 8 nucleotides align to TRBD1. With V trimmed by 3 bases and J by 7 bases, 5 bases remained unmatched. The germline gives CDR1 LNHDA, CDR2 SQIVND (reference sequence). The CDR3 totals 14 residues. As DNA, the CDR3 is TGTGCCAGTAGTATCCAGGGGGCAAGGCAGCCCCAGCATTTT. It yields the protein CASSIQGARQPQHF.

The chain uses TRBV7-2 and TRBJ1-1, with 9 positions matching TRBD1. V shed 3 bases and J 3 bases; nucleotides not matched to a gene: 2. This CDR3 has 14 residues. The germline CDR1 and CDR2 sequences are SGHTA and FQGNSA. CDR3 sequence: CASSFTGGDTEAFF. CDR3 DNA: TGTGCCAGCAGCTTTACAGGGGGCGACACTGAAGCTTTCTTT.

This chain uses TRBV10-2 with TRBJ2-7; maybe TRBD1 (6 bases). CDR3 size: 13 residues. CDR1 is WSHSY and CDR2 is SAAADI in the germline V gene. Trimming shortened V by 0 bases and J by 7 bases, and 10 bases separated the two germline ends. In DNA form, the CDR3 reads TGCGCCAGCAGTGAGTCGGGGGCAAGGGAGCAGTACTTC. Translated: CASSESGAREQYF.

This clonotype was observed a handful of times. The chain recombines TRBV7-3 with TRBJ2-7, with D tentatively TRBD2 (5 bases). CDR1 is SGHTA and CDR2 is FQGTGA in the germline V gene. The V gene lost 5 bases and the J gene lost 3 bases, with 14 bases spanning the gap. The CDR3 length is 14 residues. CDR3 sequence: CASSPSSGVYEQYF. CDR3 DNA: TGTGCCAGCAGCCCCTCGTCCGGGGTCTACGAGCAGTACTTC. Full variable domain (rest looked up from reference TRBV7-3 and TRBJ2-7): GAGVSQTPSNKVTEKGKYVELRCDPISGHTALYWYRQSLGQGPEFLIYFQGTGAADDSGLPNDRFFAVRPEGSVSTLKIQRTERGDSAVYLCASSPSSGVYEQYFGPGTRLTVT.

This clonotype was observed many times. The V gene is TRBV11-2, the J gene TRBJ1-6; D gene unclear. Trimming shortened V by 4 bases and J by 14 bases, and 12 bases separated the two germline ends. The CDR3 is 12 amino acids. CDR1 and CDR2 (germline): SGHAT, FQNNGV. CDR3 loop: CASSSGRSSLHF. The CDR3 DNA reads as TGTGCCAGCAGCTCAGGCCGTTCGTCCCTCCACTTT. The full variable domain, its missing parts supplied by reference TRBV11-2 and TRBJ1-6, is EAGVAQSPRYKIIEKRQSVAFWCNPISGHATLYWYQQILGQGPKLLIQFQNNGVVDDSQLPKDRFSAERLKGVDSTLKIQPAKLEDSAVYLCASSSGRSSLHFGNGTRLTVT.

On this clonotype itself: It is unclear where the CDR3 begins or ends on the DNA, so no DNA is shown, and the CDR3 is as TCRdb lists it. This sequence joins TRBV15 and TRBJ1-1; TRBD1 is the table's D call, not checked against the DNA. The CDR3 totals 20 residues, both ends included. Germline assignment: CDR1 LNHNV and CDR2 YYDKDF (reference sequence). CDR3 protein: CATSRVGGNQPQHFGTEAFF.

This clonotype came up once. V gene TRBV6-1 combines with J gene TRBJ1-5; D perhaps matches TRBD1 (5 bases). This CDR3 spans 12 amino acids. Deletions cut 10 bases from V and 7 bases from J, with 14 bases between. Germline V gene data show CDR1 as MNHNS and CDR2 as SASEGT. CDR3 protein: CAIKGTSQPQHF. DNA for the CDR3: TGTGCCATCAAGGGGACGTCCCAGCCCCAGCATTTT.